The 26 T cell receptor beta chains given below trace back to one sample, sequenced in a study of cytomegalovirus exposure and HLA in healthy donors. The study ran its PCR with 60 Vbeta and 13 Jbeta primers. Using immunoSEQ multiplex PCR, the repertoire was profiled, and TCRdb retains in-frame clones only, with some absent. This sample has around 67,000 clones, with roughly 80% found just once. Sequencing was done on a sample of PBMCs. The source of these receptors is a woman under 40 in good health and CMV-seropositive.

This clone has just one count. This rearrangement joins TRBV30 to TRBJ2-5; D perhaps matches TRBD2 (7 bases). Germline CDR1 is GTSNPN and CDR2 is SVGIG (reference sequence). The CDR3 is 16 residues long. Trimming stripped 5 bases from V and 5 bases from J, with 24 bases between. The CDR3 loop is CAWGAKGRGGPETQYF. The CDR3 DNA is TGTGCCTGGGGAGCAAAAGGGAGGGGGGGTCCGGAGACCCAGTACTTC. Supplemented by reference TRBV30 and TRBJ2-5, the full variable domain reads SQTIHQWPATLVQPVGSPLSLECTVEGTSNPNLYWYRQAAGRGLQLLFYSVGIGQISSEVPQNLSASRPQDRQFILSSKKLLLSDSGFYLCAWGAKGRGGPETQYFGPGTRLLVL.

This clone has a handful of counts. This chain joins TRBV5-1 and TRBJ2-3; 11 bases match TRBD2. The V segment lost 0 bases and the J segment 0 bases; nucleotides outside the gene matches: 9. Germline V lookup: CDR1 SGHRS, CDR2 YFSETQ. CDR3 size: 19 residues. The CDR3 loop reads CASSLGLAGLFPSTDTQYF. CDR3 coding DNA: TGCGCCAGCAGCTTGGGACTAGCGGGACTATTTCCTAGCACAGATACGCAGTATTTT.

V and J are TRBV4-1 and TRBJ2-7; D unclear. Trimming left V 2 bases short and J 1 base short, with 18 bases between. Germline loops: CDR1 MGHRA, CDR2 YSYEKL. The CDR3 spans 17 residues. CDR3 sequence: CASSQTFTGSTSYEQYF. The CDR3 bases are TGCGCCAGCAGCCAAACATTTACCGGGTCCACTTCCTACGAGCAGTACTTC.

The chain links TRBV27 to TRBJ1-5; the match to TRBD1 covers 7 bases. Germline V gives CDR1 MNHEY, CDR2 SMNVEV (reference sequence). This CDR3 region has 14 residues. V was clipped by 2 bases and J by 5 bases; unmatched bases: 3. The CDR3 reads CASSLRGGDQPQHF. The CDR3 DNA sequence: TGTGCCAGCAGTTTAAGAGGGGGCGATCAGCCCCAGCATTTT.

The chain joins TRBV7-2 to TRBJ1-5, with TRBD1 matching 11 bases. CDR3 length equals 14 residues. Unmatched junction bases numbered 2, after V lost 4 bases and J lost 6 bases. Germline V gene lookup returns CDR1 SGHTA and CDR2 FQGNSA. The CDR3 spells CASSWGQGGQPQHF. The DNA for the CDR3 is TGTGCCAGCAGCTGGGGACAGGGGGGTCAGCCCCAGCATTTT.

This clone was seen only a few times. The genes are TRBV5-1 and TRBJ1-2, with unresolved D. V dropped 0 bases and J dropped 0 bases, with 12 bases sitting between them. The germline V gene has CDR1 SGHRS and CDR2 YFSETQ. The CDR3 loop spans 16 amino acids. Written as DNA, the CDR3 is TGCGCCAGCAGCTTGGGATTCACTTTTCCTAACTATGGCTACACCTTC. As protein: CASSLGFTFPNYGYTF.

The chain carries TRBV18 and TRBJ1-5; perhaps TRBD1 as D (5 bases). Trimming stripped 2 bases from V and 0 bases from J, with 11 bases between. The CDR3 contains 16 residues. The germline V gene encodes CDR1 KGHSH and CDR2 LQKENI. The CDR3 nucleotides read TGTGCCAGCTCACCATTCGGGGGTGGTAGCAATCAGCCCCAGCATTTT. Residues: CASSPFGGGSNQPQHF.

The chain uses TRBV30 and TRBJ1-5, with 7 positions matching TRBD1. The V gene end was trimmed by 0 bases and the J gene end by 4 bases; junction bases not matched to a gene: 6. Germline values: CDR1 GTSNPN, CDR2 SVGIG (reference sequence). This CDR3 spans 15 amino acids. In nucleotides, the CDR3 is TGTGCCTGGAGTGTAGGGGGCAGCCAAAATCAGCCCCAGCATTTT. Encoded protein: CAWSVGGSQNQPQHF.

The chain couples TRBV30 to TRBJ1-1; D unresolved. The CDR3 contains 12 residues. The germline gives CDR1 GTSNPN, CDR2 SVGIG (reference sequence). V lost 4 bases to trimming and J lost 2 bases, with 8 bases between them. The CDR3 bases are TGTGCCTGGACAGTGGCCAACACTGAAGCTTTCTTT. It yields the protein CAWTVANTEAFF.

The gene calls are TRBV29-1 and TRBJ2-7, with 10 bases aligning to TRBD2. In germline, CDR1 is SQVTM, CDR2 ANQGSEA. V shed 4 bases and J 4 bases; nucleotides not matched to a gene: 4. The CDR3 is made up of 13 amino acids. The CDR3 reads CSVASGSFYEQYF. The CDR3 DNA reads TGCAGCGTTGCTAGCGGGAGCTTTTACGAGCAGTACTTC.

This clone was seen a few times. V gene TRBV12-5 combines with J gene TRBJ2-1; TRBD2 matches 7 bases. The CDR3 sequence is 14 residues long. From germline, CDR1 is LGHNT and CDR2 FRNRAP. The junction had 9 bases not matched to a gene; V was cut back by 4 bases and J by 9 bases. The CDR3 DNA follows: TGTGCTAGTGGTTCCGGGACGGGGGGTGGTGAGCAGTTCTTC. Translation: CASGSGTGGGEQFF.

This chain connects TRBV28 to TRBJ1-5; a weak D match, TRBD1 (5 bases). The V end lost 6 bases, the J end lost 5 bases, and 17 bases lay between the germline ends. CDR1 is MDHEN, CDR2 SYDVKM, per germline. This CDR3 has 15 residues. The CDR3 sequence is CASRLLGGVDQPQHF. The CDR3 bases are TGTGCCAGCAGACTGTTGGGGGGAGTCGATCAGCCCCAGCATTTT.

The chain joins TRBV7-2 to TRBJ1-1; D uncertain. CDR3 length: 15 residues. V lost 2 bases and J lost 5, with 15 bases in between. Germline lookup yields CDR1 SGHTA and CDR2 FQGNSA. CDR3 region: CASSLLGSGNTEAFF. CDR3 DNA: TGTGCCAGCAGCTTATTAGGTTCAGGAAATACTGAAGCTTTCTTT.

The gene calls are TRBV30 and TRBJ1-1; TRBD1 aligns across 12 bases. Looked up from germline, CDR1 is GTSNPN and CDR2 is SVGIG (reference sequence). CDR3 length: 14 amino acids. The V gene end was trimmed by 4 bases and the J gene end by 6 bases; junction bases not matched to a gene: 6. The CDR3 DNA reads TGTGCCTGGATCCCGGGACAGGGGGCTCCTGAAGCTTTCTTT. Protein: CAWIPGQGAPEAFF.

The chain recombines TRBV7-9 with TRBJ2-3; no definite D call. V lost 2 bases and J lost 2, with 11 bases in between. The CDR3 is made up of 15 amino acids. Germline assignment: CDR1 SEHNR and CDR2 FQNEAQ (reference sequence). CDR3 bases: TGTGCCAGCAGCTTACTAGGCCTCCTCACAGATACGCAGTATTTT. Residues: CASSLLGLLTDTQYF.

This clone was observed a handful of times. CDR3 sequence reads: CASSFGQVYEQYF. CDR3 coding DNA: TGTGCCAGCAGTTTCGGACAAGTATACGAGCAGTACTTC. The chain combines TRBV6-5 with TRBJ2-7, with D tentatively TRBD1 (5 bases). Germline V CDR1 and CDR2: MNHEY, SVGAGI. Between the trimmed V and J ends, which lost 4 bases and 4 bases, there was a span of 11 bases. The CDR3 has 13 residues.

This clone turned up a few times. This sequence joins TRBV7-9 and TRBJ2-5; D uncertain. This CDR3 spans 13 amino acids. The germline V gene encodes CDR1 SEHNR and CDR2 FQNEAQ (reference sequence). V lost 3 bases and J 5 bases, leaving 10 bases between the germline ends. The CDR3 reads CASSFPEAETQYF. In DNA form, the CDR3 reads TGTGCCAGCAGCTTTCCCGAGGCCGAGACCCAGTACTTC.

The sample holds a few counts of this clone. V gene TRBV4-2 combines with J gene TRBJ1-2; D gene uncertain. This CDR3 spans 15 amino acids. Germline V gene sequence: CDR1 LGHNA, CDR2 YNFKEQ. V shed 0 bases and J shed 4 bases, with 12 bases lying between them. For the CDR3, the DNA is TGTGCCAGCAGCCAAGATCTTCACGGTTCCTATGGCTACACCTTC. Encoded protein: CASSQDLHGSYGYTF.

The gene calls are TRBV7-9 and TRBJ2-3; D is ambiguous. Germline V lookup: CDR1 SEHNR, CDR2 FQNEAQ (reference sequence). The length of the CDR3 is 14 residues. The V end was cut by 5 bases, the J end by 0 bases, with 9 bases between. The CDR3 region has the DNA TGTGCCAGCAGCATATCCGTCAGCACAGATACGCAGTATTTT. This translates into CASSISVSTDTQYF. Drawing the rest from reference TRBV7-9 and TRBJ2-3, the complete variable domain is DTGVSQNPRHKITKRGQNVTFRCDPISEHNRLYWYRQTLGQGPEFLTYFQNEAQLEKSRLLSDRFSAERPKGSFSTLEIQRTEQGDSAMYLCASSISVSTDTQYFGPGTRLTVL.

The chain recombines TRBV5-1 with TRBJ1-6, with TRBD1 matching over 10 bases. Trimming at V came to 0 bases and at J to 10 bases, leaving 4 bases not matched to a gene. Germline V gene lookup returns CDR1 SGHRS and CDR2 YFSETQ. This CDR3 spans 15 amino acids. CDR3 in amino acids: CASSLVGQGSSPLHF. CDR3 in DNA: TGCGCCAGCAGCTTGGTGGGACAGGGGTCATCACCCCTCCACTTT.

The gene calls are TRBV4-1 and TRBJ2-3, with 7 bases identical to TRBD1. V shed 6 bases, J shed 2 bases, and the junction held 8 bases outside the gene matches. The CDR3 totals 15 residues. Per the germline V gene, CDR1 is MGHRA and CDR2 is YSYEKL. This CDR3 is CASREGRGPTDTQYF. CDR3 bases: TGCGCCAGCAGGGAAGGTAGGGGGCCCACAGATACGCAGTATTTT.

The chain uses TRBV28 and TRBJ2-7; TRBD1 aligns across 7 bases. Per the germline V gene, CDR1 is MDHEN and CDR2 is SYDVKM. The V gene end was trimmed by 7 bases and the J gene end by 4 bases; junction bases not matched to a gene: 13. The length of the CDR3 is 15 residues. The DNA of the CDR3 is TGTGCCAGCAACTCGCACCGGGACAGCCTTTACGAGCAGTACTTC. This gives the protein CASNSHRDSLYEQYF.

Only a few counts were recorded for this clone. The V call is TRBV5-4, the J call TRBJ1-1, with 7 bases that match TRBD1. The germline CDR1 and CDR2 sequences are SGHNT and YYREEE (reference sequence). The length of the CDR3 is 14 residues. The V segment lost 5 bases and the J segment 8 bases; nucleotides outside the gene matches: 12. The chain's CDR3 is CASSFDRAMGEAFF. The CDR3 region has the DNA TGTGCCAGCAGTTTTGACAGGGCAATGGGGGAAGCTTTCTTT.

This clone was counted between two and nine times. This chain uses TRBV27 with TRBJ2-3, with a weak D call TRBD1 (5 bases). Trimming took off 7 bases at V and 1 base at J, with 12 bases between the two ends. The germline V gene encodes CDR1 MNHEY and CDR2 SMNVEV (reference sequence). The CDR3 is made up of 14 amino acids. In DNA, the CDR3 is TGTGCCAGCACTACAACAGGTCGCACAGATACGCAGTATTTT. This gives the protein CASTTTGRTDTQYF.

The rearrangement joins TRBV7-9 to TRBJ2-7, with 7 bases fitting TRBD1. Per the germline V gene, CDR1 is SEHNR and CDR2 is FQNEAQ (reference sequence). V was pared by 3 bases and J by 5 bases, with 7 bases of the junction left unmatched. This CDR3 comprises 14 residues. The CDR3 region has the DNA TGTGCCAGCAGCTTGGGACAGAAAAAAGACGAGCAGTACTTC. Amino acid sequence: CASSLGQKKDEQYF.

V is TRBV28 and J is TRBJ1-1; a weak D match, TRBD1 (5 bases). Germline lookup yields CDR1 MDHEN and CDR2 SYDVKM. The CDR3 is made up of 14 amino acids. V dropped 2 bases and J dropped 5 bases, with 12 bases sitting between them. CDR3 residues: CASSLQGRRTEAFF. The CDR3 nucleotides are TGTGCCAGCAGTTTACAGGGAAGACGGACTGAAGCTTTCTTT.